What follows are 32 T cell receptor beta chains derived from one specimen sequenced in a study of blood T cell repertoires in COVID-19. Repertoires were generated with immunoSEQ multiplex PCR, while TCRdb's copy carries only in-frame clones and drops some. This sample has 270,000 or so clones, with nearly 85% found just once. Sequencing input: peripheral blood. These receptors were obtained from a human donor in a cohort sampled during active COVID-19.

The chain employs TRBV7-9 and TRBJ2-5, with 9 bases fitting TRBD1. CDR1 is SEHNR and CDR2 is FQNEAQ in the germline V gene (reference sequence). The CDR3 totals 15 residues. V lost 6 bases and J lost 2; bases outside the gene matches: 7. CDR3 DNA: TGTGCCAGCAGTTCCGGGACAGGGAGGCAAGAGACCCAGTACTTC. Its protein product is CASSSGTGRQETQYF.

This chain connects TRBV20-1 to TRBJ2-7; D not certain. Germline V gene lookup returns CDR1 DFQATT and CDR2 SNEGSKA (reference sequence). CDR3 size: 11 residues. V shed 3 bases and J shed 3 bases, with 6 bases lying between them. The CDR3 bases are TGCAGTGCTAGGAGGATCTACGAGCAGTACTTC. Translated: CSARRIYEQYF.

The chain has TRBV28 and TRBJ1-2, with TRBD1 identical over 8 bases. CDR1 MDHEN and CDR2 SYDVKM come from the germline V gene. CDR3 length equals 12 residues. Trimming removed 8 bases from V and 3 bases from J; junction bases left unmatched: 2. CDR3 nucleotides: TGTGCCAGCGCGACAGGGGACTATGGCTACACCTTC. Protein: CASATGDYGYTF.

This sequence joins TRBV3-1 (or the pseudogene TRBV3-2) and TRBJ1-5; D is undetermined. The V gene lost 3 bases and the J gene lost 3 bases, with 3 bases spanning the gap. Germline loops: CDR1 LGHDT, CDR2 YNNKEL (reference sequence). The CDR3 loop spans 12 amino acids. Here the CDR3 DNA reads TGTGCCAGCAGCCATTACAATCAGCCCCAGCATTTT. Protein sequence: CASSHYNQPQHF.

The V call is TRBV5-1, the J call TRBJ1-6; no reliable D call. The CDR3 is 14 residues long. With 0 bases removed from V and 7 bases from J, the gap between germline ends came to 8 bases. The germline CDR1 and CDR2 sequences are SGHRS and YFSETQ. CDR3 nucleotides: TGCGCCAGCAGCTTGGACTCTATGAATTCACCCCTCCACTTT. The encoded protein is CASSLDSMNSPLHF. The complete variable domain, with remaining parts taken from reference TRBV5-1 and TRBJ1-6, reads KAGVTQTPRYLIKTRGQQVTLSCSPISGHRSVSWYQQTPGQGLQFLFEYFSETQRNKGNFPGRFSGRQFSNSRSEMNVSTLELGDSALYLCASSLDSMNSPLHFGNGTRLTVT.

The chain employs TRBV2 and TRBJ1-6; TRBD1 might be the D (5 bases). CDR3 length equals 15 residues. V was cut by 11 bases and J by 0 bases, with 14 bases left in between. Germline V gives CDR1 SNHLY, CDR2 FYNNEI. The CDR3 DNA reads TGTGCCGGAAGGGGTGAAAACTCCTATAATTCACCCCTCCACTTT. Amino acids: CAGRGENSYNSPLHF.

The J gene is TRBJ2-1, the V gene TRBV3-1 (or the pseudogene TRBV3-2); D is ambiguous. Germline CDR1 is LGHDT and CDR2 is YNNKEL (reference sequence). CDR3 size: 13 residues. Trimming cost V 5 bases and J 7 bases, with 12 bases left between them. This CDR3 is CASSYRQSNEQFF. The CDR3 nucleotides are TGTGCCAGCAGCTACCGTCAGTCTAATGAGCAGTTCTTC.

This clone was observed a handful of times. The chain uses TRBV18 and TRBJ1-2; 10 nucleotides align to TRBD1. The CDR3 length is 17 residues. With V trimmed by 2 bases and J by 0 bases, 6 bases remained unmatched. Germline values: CDR1 KGHSH, CDR2 LQKENI. The CDR3 nucleotides are TGTGCCAGCTCACCAAGGACAGGGGGGCCCGCTAACTATGGCTACACCTTC. It specifies CASSPRTGGPANYGYTF.

The gene calls are TRBV9 and TRBJ2-1; 11 nucleotides align to TRBD2. The germline V gene has CDR1 SGDLS and CDR2 YYNGEE. The CDR3 totals 18 residues. Trimming removed 3 bases from V and 8 bases from J; junction bases left unmatched: 16. The CDR3 coding sequence is TGTGCCAGCAGCGCGCAACGACTAGCGGGATCCGCCTGGGATGAGCAGTTCTTC. Translated, it gives CASSAQRLAGSAWDEQFF.

V usage is TRBV7-8 and J usage is TRBJ2-5, with D maybe TRBD1 (5 bases). Per germline, CDR1 SGHVS and CDR2 FQNEAQ. The germline V and J ends were trimmed by 7 bases and 14 bases, with 29 bases remaining between them. CDR3 length: 15 amino acids. The CDR3 bases are TGTGCCAGCACCCCCCGCGCCAGGGCCCCCTCATCTCCTTACTTC. It is translated as CASTPRARAPSSPYF.

This clone was picked up a small number of times. The rearrangement joins TRBV28 to TRBJ1-5; 7 positions agree with TRBD1. CDR1 MDHEN and CDR2 SYDVKM come from the germline V gene. The ends lost 1 base at V and 6 bases at J; junction bases unmatched: 12. CDR3 length: 17 amino acids. The CDR3 region is CASSLYGTGVGAQPQHF. The CDR3 DNA follows: TGTGCCAGCAGTTTATACGGCACAGGGGTAGGGGCTCAGCCCCAGCATTTT. The whole variable domain, remainder taken from reference TRBV28 and TRBJ1-5, is DVKVTQSSRYLVKRTGEKVFLECVQDMDHENMFWYRQDPGLGLRLIYFSYDVKMKEKGDIPEGYSVSREKKERFSLILESASTNQTSMYLCASSLYGTGVGAQPQHFGDGTRLSIL.

This clone was counted only a few times. The chain recombines TRBV27 with TRBJ2-7, with 9 nucleotides matching TRBD1. This CDR3 spans 15 amino acids. V lost 7 bases to trimming and J lost 3 bases; unmatched junction nucleotides: 10. Germline loops: CDR1 MNHEY, CDR2 SMNVEV (reference sequence). The CDR3 region has the DNA TGTGCCAGCACCCAACAGGGGGCAGGGTTCTACGAGCAGTACTTC. Protein: CASTQQGAGFYEQYF.

The J gene is TRBJ1-2, the V gene TRBV7-3; possible D gene TRBD1, 6 bases. V was cut by 5 bases and J by 2 bases, with 21 bases left in between. Germline V gives CDR1 SGHTA, CDR2 FQGTGA. This CDR3 has 17 amino acids. CDR3 DNA sequence: TGTGCCAGCAGCCCGACCCTGGGGGCAGGAGACAACTATGGCTACACCTTC. Its protein product is CASSPTLGAGDNYGYTF.

The chain couples TRBV6-1 to TRBJ2-7; TRBD2 agrees at 7 bases. Trimming removed 3 bases from V and 6 bases from J; junction bases left unmatched: 8. This CDR3 has 14 residues. Germline CDR1 reads MNHNS; CDR2 reads SASEGT. The CDR3 region is CASSDIREVREQYF. DNA of the CDR3: TGTGCCAGCAGTGACATCCGGGAGGTCCGCGAGCAGTACTTC.

CDR3 residues: CASSLRAGGPYEQFF. The CDR3 DNA is TGTGCCAGCAGCCTCCGGGCGGGGGGGCCATATGAGCAGTTCTTC. This chain links TRBV6-4 with TRBJ2-1, with 9 bases identical to TRBD2. Trimming cost V 6 bases and J 8 bases; bases outside gene matches: 11. The germline gives CDR1 MRHNA, CDR2 SNTAGT. CDR3 length: 15 residues.

The J gene is TRBJ1-1, the V gene TRBV10-3; TRBD1 is a possible D gene (6 bases). The V gene lost 10 bases and the J gene lost 1 base, with 13 bases spanning the gap. The CDR3 is 13 amino acids. Per the germline V gene, CDR1 is ENHRY and CDR2 is SYGVKD. CDR3 in amino acids: CASQRGPNTEAFF. The CDR3 DNA sequence: TGTGCCAGTCAGCGGGGGCCGAACACTGAAGCTTTCTTT.

V usage is TRBV27 and J usage is TRBJ2-7; 11 bases align to TRBD2. Germline V gives CDR1 MNHEY, CDR2 SMNVEV (reference sequence). Losses at the gene ends were 4 bases for V and 6 bases for J; bases not matched to a gene: 14. CDR3 length: 17 amino acids. The CDR3 coding sequence is TGTGCCAGCAGTTCCCGGGTCGGTCTACTAGCGGGGGTCGAGCAGTACTTC. It encodes CASSSRVGLLAGVEQYF.

V is TRBV9 and J is TRBJ1-5; the D is unclear. Germline CDR1 is SGDLS and CDR2 is YYNGEE. V lost 0 bases, J lost 1 base, and 8 bases lay in between. The CDR3 extends over 15 amino acids. CDR3 DNA sequence: TGTGCCAGCAGCGTAGACCCTAGGAGCAATCAGCCCCAGCATTTT. This translates into CASSVDPRSNQPQHF.

This clone turned up a few times. The chain carries TRBV18 and TRBJ1-2; D unresolved. This CDR3 is built from 11 residues. Germline CDR1 and CDR2: KGHSH and LQKENI. Trimming left V 6 bases short and J 8 bases short, with 10 bases between. CDR3 sequence (DNA): TGTGCCAGCTCCGGGGAATGGGGCTACACCTTC. Protein product: CASSGEWGYTF.

This chain uses TRBV6-5 with TRBJ2-5, with D hard to call. CDR1 and CDR2 from the germline V gene are MNHEY and SVGAGI. CDR3 length equals 13 residues. V shed 0 bases and J shed 5 bases, with 7 bases lying between them. For the CDR3, the DNA is TGTGCCAGCAGTTACTCGCCCGGGGAGACCCAGTACTTC. This gives the protein CASSYSPGETQYF.

The chain combines TRBV7-9 with TRBJ1-5; 9 nucleotides align to TRBD1. Trimming cost V 4 bases and J 6 bases; bases outside gene matches: 7. The germline V gene encodes CDR1 SEHNR and CDR2 FQNEAQ (reference sequence). The CDR3 has 15 amino acids. CDR3 bases: TGTGCCAGCAGCTCGGACAGGGGCCGCTCTCAGCCCCAGCATTTT. Translated: CASSSDRGRSQPQHF.

The V gene is TRBV2, the J gene TRBJ2-7; 10 bases match TRBD2. Germline V CDR1 and CDR2: SNHLY, FYNNEI. The CDR3 runs 14 residues. V lost 5 bases and J lost 7; bases outside the gene matches: 8. The CDR3 region has the DNA TGTGCCAGCAGTACCCAACTAGCGGGAATGGAGCAGTACTTC. Amino acid sequence: CASSTQLAGMEQYF.

The chain uses TRBV6-2 or TRBV6-3 and TRBJ2-7, with D possibly being TRBD2 (6 bases). V lost 0 bases and J lost 5, with 17 bases in between. The V gene's germline CDR1 is MNHEY and CDR2 SVGEGT. This CDR3 is built from 16 residues. In DNA, the CDR3 is TGTGCCAGCAGTTACTCTGCCAGCCCTTGGAGGGACGAGCAGTACTTC. The encoded protein is CASSYSASPWRDEQYF.

This chain's CDR3 is CASSYSMSGRTYEQYF. CDR3 coding DNA: TGTGCCAGCAGTTACTCGATGAGCGGGAGAACCTACGAGCAGTACTTC. The J gene is TRBJ2-7, the V gene TRBV6-2 or TRBV6-3, with TRBD2 matching 8 bases. Trimming at V came to 0 bases and at J to 2 bases, leaving 6 bases not matched to a gene. The CDR3 runs 16 residues. The germline CDR1 and CDR2 sequences are MNHEY and SVGEGT.

The chain joins TRBV5-6 to TRBJ2-7, with 8 bases fitting TRBD2. The CDR3 extends over 14 amino acids. Trimming at V came to 3 bases and at J to 4 bases, leaving 6 bases not matched to a gene. Per the germline V gene, CDR1 is SGHDT and CDR2 is YYEEEE. CDR3 in amino acids: CASSSGGSGYEQYF. The DNA for the CDR3 is TGTGCCAGCAGCTCGGGGGGGTCCGGGTACGAGCAGTACTTC. Full variable domain (rest looked up from reference TRBV5-6 and TRBJ2-7): DAGVTQSPTHLIKTRGQQVTLRCSPKSGHDTVSWYQQALGQGPQFIFQYYEEEERQRGNFPDRFSGHQFPNYSSELNVNALLLGDSALYLCASSSGGSGYEQYFGPGTRLTVT.

The chain couples TRBV15 to TRBJ2-7, with D possibly being TRBD2 (6 bases). The CDR3 length is 13 residues. Germline assignment: CDR1 LNHNV and CDR2 YYDKDF (reference sequence). V dropped 0 bases and J dropped 5 bases, with 8 bases sitting between them. Here the CDR3 reads CATSRDPGDEQYF. For the CDR3, the DNA is TGTGCCACCAGCAGAGATCCGGGGGACGAGCAGTACTTC.

V usage is TRBV24-1 and J usage is TRBJ1-1, with TRBD1 identical over 9 bases. The CDR3 length is 15 residues. J gave up 5 bases and V 3 bases, and 6 bases lay outside the gene matches. Germline CDR1 KGHDR, CDR2 SFDVKD. The CDR3 is CATSDPGQGKTEAFF. The CDR3 coding sequence is TGTGCCACCAGTGATCCAGGACAGGGGAAAACTGAAGCTTTCTTT.

This sequence joins TRBV7-9 and TRBJ2-5; possible D gene TRBD2, 5 bases. V shed 2 bases and J shed 2 bases, with 12 bases lying between them. CDR1 and CDR2 from the germline V gene are SEHNR and FQNEAQ (reference sequence). The CDR3 totals 15 residues. The CDR3 spells CASSLRGRRQETQYF. Here the CDR3 DNA reads TGTGCCAGCAGCTTACGAGGGCGGAGGCAAGAGACCCAGTACTTC.

The V call is TRBV11-2, the J call TRBJ1-4; 7 positions match TRBD1. The length of the CDR3 is 14 residues. The germline V gene encodes CDR1 SGHAT and CDR2 FQNNGV. Trimming at V came to 6 bases and at J to 7 bases, leaving 8 bases not matched to a gene. The CDR3 sequence is CASRTGPWGEKLFF. The DNA for the CDR3 is TGTGCCAGCAGGACAGGGCCATGGGGTGAAAAACTGTTTTTT.

The chain is built from TRBV19 and TRBJ1-3; a weak D match, TRBD1 (6 bases). CDR1 is LNHDA, CDR2 SQIVND, per germline (reference sequence). The CDR3 runs to 14 residues. V shed 6 bases and J shed 0 bases, with 9 bases lying between them. CDR3 nucleotide sequence: TGTGCCAGTAGCGGACAGTACTCTGGAAACACCATATATTTT. Its translation is CASSGQYSGNTIYF.

The chain combines TRBV14 with TRBJ2-4; D might be TRBD2 (6 bases). With 5 bases removed from V and 8 bases from J, the gap between germline ends came to 16 bases. Germline lookup yields CDR1 SGHDN and CDR2 FVKESK. The CDR3 consists of 14 residues. The CDR3: CASSDPWRDDIQYF. In DNA form, the CDR3 reads TGTGCCAGCAGCGACCCGTGGAGGGATGACATTCAGTACTTC.

V gene TRBV5-1 combines with J gene TRBJ2-2; 9 bases agree with TRBD1. This CDR3 is 15 amino acids long. J was trimmed by 4 bases and V by 4 bases; bases with no gene match: 5. Germline V gene data show CDR1 as SGHRS and CDR2 as YFSETQ. The DNA for the CDR3 is TGCGCCAGCAGCAACCGGGACAGGGCCACCGGGGAGCTGTTTTTT. It encodes CASSNRDRATGELFF.